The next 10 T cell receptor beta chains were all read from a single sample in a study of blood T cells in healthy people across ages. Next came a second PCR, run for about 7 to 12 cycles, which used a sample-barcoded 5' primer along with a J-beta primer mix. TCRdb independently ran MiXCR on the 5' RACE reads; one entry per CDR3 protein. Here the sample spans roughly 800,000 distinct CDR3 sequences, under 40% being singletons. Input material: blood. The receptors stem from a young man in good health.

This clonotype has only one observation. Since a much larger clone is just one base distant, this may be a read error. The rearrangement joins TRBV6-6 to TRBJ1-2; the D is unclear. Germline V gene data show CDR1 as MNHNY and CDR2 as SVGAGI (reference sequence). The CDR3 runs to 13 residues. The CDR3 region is CVSSYRQNYGYTF. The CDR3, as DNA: TGTGTCAGCAGTTATAGGCAGAACTATGGCTACACCTTC.

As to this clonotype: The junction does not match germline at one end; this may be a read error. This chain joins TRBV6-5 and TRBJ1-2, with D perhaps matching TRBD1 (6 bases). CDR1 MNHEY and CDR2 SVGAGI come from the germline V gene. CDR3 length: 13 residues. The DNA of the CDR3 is TGTGCCAGCAACCGCGCAGGGGACTATAGCTACACCTTC. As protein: CASNRAGDYSYTF.

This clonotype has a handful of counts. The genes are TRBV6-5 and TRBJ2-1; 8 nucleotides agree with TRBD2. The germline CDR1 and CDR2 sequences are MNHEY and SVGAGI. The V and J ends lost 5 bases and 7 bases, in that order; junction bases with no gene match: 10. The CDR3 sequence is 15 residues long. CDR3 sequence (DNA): TGTGCCAGCAGTACCGTAGTAGCGGGACGTAATGAGCAGTTCTTC. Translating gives CASSTVVAGRNEQFF.

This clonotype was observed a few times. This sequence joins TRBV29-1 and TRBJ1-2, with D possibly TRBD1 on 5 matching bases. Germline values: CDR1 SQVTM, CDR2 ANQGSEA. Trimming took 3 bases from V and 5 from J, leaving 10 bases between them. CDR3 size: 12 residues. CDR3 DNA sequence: TGCAGCGTTGACGGGGGAGTATATGGCTACACCTTC. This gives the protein CSVDGGVYGYTF. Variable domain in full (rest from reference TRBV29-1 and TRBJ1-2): SAVISQKPSRDICQRGTSLTIQCQVDSQVTMMFWYRQQPGQSLTLIATANQGSEATYESGFVIDKFPISRPNLTFSTLTVSNMSPEDSSIYLCSVDGGVYGYTFGSGTRLTVV.

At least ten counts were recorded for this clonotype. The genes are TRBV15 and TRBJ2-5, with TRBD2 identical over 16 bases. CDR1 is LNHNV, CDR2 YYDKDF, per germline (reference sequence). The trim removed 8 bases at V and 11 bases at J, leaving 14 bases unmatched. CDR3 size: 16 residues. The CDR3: CATGGTSGGAMDEQYF. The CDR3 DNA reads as TGTGCCACCGGAGGGACTAGCGGGGGGGCCATGGATGAGCAGTACTTC.

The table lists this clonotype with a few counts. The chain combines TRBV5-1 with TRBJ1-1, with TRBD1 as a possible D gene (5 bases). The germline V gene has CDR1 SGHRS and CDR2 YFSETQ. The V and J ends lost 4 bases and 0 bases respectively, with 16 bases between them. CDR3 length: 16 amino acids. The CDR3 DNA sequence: TGCGCCAGCAGCCCCTCGGGCAGGGCGATGAACACTGAAGCTTTCTTT. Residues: CASSPSGRAMNTEAFF. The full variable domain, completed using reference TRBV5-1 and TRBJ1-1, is KAGVTQTPRYLIKTRGQQVTLSCSPISGHRSVSWYQQTPGQGLQFLFEYFSETQRNKGNFPGRFSGRQFSNSRSEMNVSTLELGDSALYLCASSPSGRAMNTEAFFGQGTRLTVV.

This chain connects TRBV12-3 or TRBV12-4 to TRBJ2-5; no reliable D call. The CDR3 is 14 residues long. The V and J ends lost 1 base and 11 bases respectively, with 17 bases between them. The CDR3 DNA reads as TGTGCCAGCAGTTTAGAAACGGTGTACAATGAGCAGTACTTC. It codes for CASSLETVYNEQYF.

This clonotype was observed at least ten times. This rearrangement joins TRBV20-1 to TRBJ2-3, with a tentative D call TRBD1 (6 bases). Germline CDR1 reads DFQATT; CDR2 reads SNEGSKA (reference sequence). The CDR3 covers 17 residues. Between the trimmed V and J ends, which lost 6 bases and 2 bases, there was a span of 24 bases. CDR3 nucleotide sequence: TGCAGTGCCCCTCCTTACCGTGGGGGCCCATTCACAGATACGCAGTATTTT. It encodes CSAPPYRGGPFTDTQYF.

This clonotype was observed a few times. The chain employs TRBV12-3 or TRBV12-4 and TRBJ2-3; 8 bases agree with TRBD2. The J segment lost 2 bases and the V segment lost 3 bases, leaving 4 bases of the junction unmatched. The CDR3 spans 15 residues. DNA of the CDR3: TGTGCCAGCAGTTTCGGACTAGCTTACACAGATACGCAGTATTTT. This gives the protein CASSFGLAYTDTQYF.

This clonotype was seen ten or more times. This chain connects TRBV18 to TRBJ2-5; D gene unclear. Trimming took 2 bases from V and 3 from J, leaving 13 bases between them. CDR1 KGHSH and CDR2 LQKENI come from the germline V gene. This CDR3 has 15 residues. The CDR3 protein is CASSPEAPPEETQYF. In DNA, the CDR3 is TGTGCCAGCTCACCAGAGGCCCCTCCGGAAGAGACCCAGTACTTC.